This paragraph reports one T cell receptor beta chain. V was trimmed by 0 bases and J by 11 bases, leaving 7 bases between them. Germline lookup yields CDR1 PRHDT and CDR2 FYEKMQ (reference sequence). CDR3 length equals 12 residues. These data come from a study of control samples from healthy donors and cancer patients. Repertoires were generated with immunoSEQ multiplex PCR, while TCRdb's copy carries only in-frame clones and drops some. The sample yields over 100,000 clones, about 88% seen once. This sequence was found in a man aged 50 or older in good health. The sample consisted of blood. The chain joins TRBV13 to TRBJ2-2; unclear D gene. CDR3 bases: TGTGCCAGCAGCTTAGGCCCCGTTGAGCTGTTTTTT. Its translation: CASSLGPVELFF.